This T cell receptor (beta chain) is from a study of shared clonotypes between healthy human individuals. Note on this clone: Its antigen is unidentified.

Sequenced by immunoSEQ multiplex PCR; TCRdb stores in-frame clones only, minus some. The data hold about 2.4 million clones, with more than 90% observed a single time. The germline V and J ends were trimmed by 3 bases and 0 bases, with 12 bases remaining between them. This CDR3 comprises 16 residues. Per germline, CDR1 LNHDA and CDR2 SQIVND (reference sequence). Negatively enriched CD4+ T cells were divided by CD45RA into naive and memory. Study-wide points: Rarefaction gave evidence that sorted-subset sequencing remained incomplete despite large depth. Measured sharing among donors was expected to vary with sequencing depth. Naive subsets typically showed greater estimated richness than memory subsets.

This sequence joins TRBV19 and TRBJ2-1, with D uncertain. The receptor was derived from a man between 18 and 29 years old in good health. Material for sequencing was naive CD4+ T cells sorted from blood. Stated subset: CD45RA+ positively selected. CDR3 sequence: CASSISGANSYNEQFF. CDR3 sequence (DNA): TGTGCCAGTAGTATTAGTGGAGCGAACTCCTACAATGAGCAGTTCTTC. Variable domain in full (rest from reference TRBV19 and TRBJ2-1): DGGITQSPKYLFRKEGQNVTLSCEQNLNHDAMYWYRQDPGQGLRLIYYSQIVNDFQKGDIAEGYSVSREKKESFPLTVTSAQKNPTAFYLCASSISGANSYNEQFFGPGTRLTVL.